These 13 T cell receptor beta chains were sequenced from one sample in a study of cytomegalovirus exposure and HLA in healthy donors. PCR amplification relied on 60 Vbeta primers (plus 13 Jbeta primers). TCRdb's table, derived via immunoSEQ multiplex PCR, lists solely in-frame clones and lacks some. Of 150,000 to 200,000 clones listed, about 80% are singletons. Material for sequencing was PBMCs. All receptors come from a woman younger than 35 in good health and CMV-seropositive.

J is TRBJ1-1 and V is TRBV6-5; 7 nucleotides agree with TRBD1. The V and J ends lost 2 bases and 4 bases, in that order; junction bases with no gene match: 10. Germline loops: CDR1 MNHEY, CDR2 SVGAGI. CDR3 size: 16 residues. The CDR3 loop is CASSYTKGGRGTEAFF. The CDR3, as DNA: TGTGCCAGCAGTTACACTAAAGGGGGCAGGGGCACTGAAGCTTTCTTT.

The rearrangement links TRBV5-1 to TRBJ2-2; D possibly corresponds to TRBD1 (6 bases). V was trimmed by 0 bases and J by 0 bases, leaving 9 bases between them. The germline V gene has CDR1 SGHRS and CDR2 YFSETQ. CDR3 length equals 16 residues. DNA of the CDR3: TGCGCCAGCAGCTTGGTAGGGGGTGCGAACACCGGGGAGCTGTTTTTT. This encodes CASSLVGGANTGELFF.

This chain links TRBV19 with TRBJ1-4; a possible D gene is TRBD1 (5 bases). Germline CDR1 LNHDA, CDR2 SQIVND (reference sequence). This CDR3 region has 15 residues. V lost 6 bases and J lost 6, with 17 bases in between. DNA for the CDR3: TGTGCCAGTAGCGCAATCGACAGATCCGATGAAAAACTGTTTTTT. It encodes CASSAIDRSDEKLFF.

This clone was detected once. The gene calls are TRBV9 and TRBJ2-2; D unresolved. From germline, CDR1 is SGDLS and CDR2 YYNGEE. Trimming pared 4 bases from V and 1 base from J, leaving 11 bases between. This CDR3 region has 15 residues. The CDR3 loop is CASSYSYLNTGELFF. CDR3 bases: TGTGCCAGCAGCTACTCCTATCTGAACACCGGGGAGCTGTTTTTT.

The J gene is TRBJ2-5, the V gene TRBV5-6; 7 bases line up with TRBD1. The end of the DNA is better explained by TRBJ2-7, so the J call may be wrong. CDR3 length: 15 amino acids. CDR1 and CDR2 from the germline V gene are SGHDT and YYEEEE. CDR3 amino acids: CASSLGTDPRYEQYF. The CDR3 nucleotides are TGTGCCAGCAGCCTAGGGACAGATCCACGCTACGAGCAGTACTTC.

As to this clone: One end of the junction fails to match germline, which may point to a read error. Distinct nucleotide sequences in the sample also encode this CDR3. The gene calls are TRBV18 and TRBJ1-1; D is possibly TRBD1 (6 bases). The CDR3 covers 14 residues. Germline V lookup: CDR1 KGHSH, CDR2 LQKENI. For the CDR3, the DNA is TGTGCCAGCTCACCTAACGGGGGGGACACCGAAGCTTTCTTT. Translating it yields CASSPNGGDTEAFF. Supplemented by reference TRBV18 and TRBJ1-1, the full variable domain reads NAGVMQNPRHLVRRRGQEARLRCSPMKGHSHVYWYRQLPEEGLKFMVYLQKENIIDESGMPKERFSAEFPKEGPSILRIQQVVRGDSAAYFCASSPNGGDTEAFFGQGTRLTVV.

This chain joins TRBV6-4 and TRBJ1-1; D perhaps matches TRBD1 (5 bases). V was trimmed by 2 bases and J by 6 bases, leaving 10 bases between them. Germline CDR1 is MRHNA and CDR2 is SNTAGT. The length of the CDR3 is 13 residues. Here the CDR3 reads CASSDGARAEAFF. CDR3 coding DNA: TGTGCCAGCAGTGACGGGGCCCGGGCTGAAGCTTTCTTT.

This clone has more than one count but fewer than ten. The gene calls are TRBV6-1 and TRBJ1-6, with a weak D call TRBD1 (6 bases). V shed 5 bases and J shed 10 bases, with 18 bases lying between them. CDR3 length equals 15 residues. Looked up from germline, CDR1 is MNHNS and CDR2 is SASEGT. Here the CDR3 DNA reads TGTGCCAGCAGTAGCCAACAGGGAGATAGCTCACCCCTCCACTTT. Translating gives CASSSQQGDSSPLHF.

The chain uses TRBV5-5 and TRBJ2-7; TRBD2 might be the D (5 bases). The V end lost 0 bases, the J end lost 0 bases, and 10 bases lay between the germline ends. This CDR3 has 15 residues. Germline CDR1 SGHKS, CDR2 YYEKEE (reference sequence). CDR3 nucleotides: TGTGCCAGCAGCTTGGTGGCTGGGAGCTCCTACGAGCAGTACTTC. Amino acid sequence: CASSLVAGSSYEQYF. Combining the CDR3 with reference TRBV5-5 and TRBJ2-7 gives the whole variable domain DAGVTQSPTHLIKTRGQQVTLRCSPISGHKSVSWYQQVLGQGPQFIFQYYEKEERGRGNFPDRFSARQFPNYSSELNVNALLLGDSALYLCASSLVAGSSYEQYFGPGTRLTVT.

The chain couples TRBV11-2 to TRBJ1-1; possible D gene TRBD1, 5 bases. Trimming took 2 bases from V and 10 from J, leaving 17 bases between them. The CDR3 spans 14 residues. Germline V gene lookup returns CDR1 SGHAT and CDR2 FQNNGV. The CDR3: CASSLTPSRVGAFF. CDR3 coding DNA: TGTGCCAGCAGCTTAACTCCAAGCAGGGTTGGAGCTTTCTTT.

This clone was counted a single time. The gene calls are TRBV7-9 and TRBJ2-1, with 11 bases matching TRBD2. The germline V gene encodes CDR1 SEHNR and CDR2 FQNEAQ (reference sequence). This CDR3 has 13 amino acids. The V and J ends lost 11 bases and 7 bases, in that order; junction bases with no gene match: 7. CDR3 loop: CAFGLAGGNEQFF. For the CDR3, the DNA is TGTGCCTTCGGGCTAGCGGGGGGAAATGAGCAGTTCTTC. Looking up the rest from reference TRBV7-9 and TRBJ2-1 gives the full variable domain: DTGVSQNPRHKITKRGQNVTFRCDPISEHNRLYWYRQTLGQGPEFLTYFQNEAQLEKSRLLSDRFSAERPKGSFSTLEIQRTEQGDSAMYLCAFGLAGGNEQFFGPGTRLTVL.

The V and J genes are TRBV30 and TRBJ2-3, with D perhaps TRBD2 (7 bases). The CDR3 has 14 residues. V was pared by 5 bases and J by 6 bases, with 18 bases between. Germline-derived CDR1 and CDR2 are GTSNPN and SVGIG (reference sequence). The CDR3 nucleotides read TGTGCCTGGGGAGTCGGGGGGCGGTGGGATACGCAGTATTTT. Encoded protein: CAWGVGGRWDTQYF. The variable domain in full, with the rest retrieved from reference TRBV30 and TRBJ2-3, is SQTIHQWPATLVQPVGSPLSLECTVEGTSNPNLYWYRQAAGRGLQLLFYSVGIGQISSEVPQNLSASRPQDRQFILSSKKLLLSDSGFYLCAWGVGGRWDTQYFGPGTRLTVL.

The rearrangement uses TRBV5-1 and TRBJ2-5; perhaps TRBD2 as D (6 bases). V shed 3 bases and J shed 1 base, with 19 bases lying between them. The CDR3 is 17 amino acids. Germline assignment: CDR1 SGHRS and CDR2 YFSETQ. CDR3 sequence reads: CASSSGYRDSLQETQYF. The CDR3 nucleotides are TGCGCCAGCAGCTCAGGATACCGGGACTCCCTCCAAGAGACCCAGTACTTC.